This note documents a single T cell receptor beta chain sequence. This record comes from a study of blood T cell repertoires in COVID-19. Overall study: Sites across the United States, Italy and Spain contributed samples from acute and convalescent COVID-19.

This CDR3 is built from 13 residues. The germline V and J ends were trimmed by 6 bases and 4 bases, with 10 bases remaining between them. As originally analysed: Estimates of nucleated cell counts were drawn from the amplification of reference gene primers. Sequencing was performed with immunoSEQ multiplex PCR; in TCRdb, only in-frame clones are kept and a portion is missing. V and J calls and clone size are as listed in that table; D and trimming were resolved from the DNA. The sample has 200,000 to 300,000 clones, just under 90% seen once. The sample taken for sequencing was PBMCs or T cells enriched from blood (not recorded which). The source of this sequence is a woman in her twenties or thirties with acute COVID-19. The rearrangement links TRBV12-3 or TRBV12-4 to TRBJ1-3, with D tentatively TRBD1 (5 bases). In DNA form, the CDR3 reads TGTGCCAGCAGACTTAACAGGGGAAACACCATATATTTT. Its protein product is CASRLNRGNTIYF.